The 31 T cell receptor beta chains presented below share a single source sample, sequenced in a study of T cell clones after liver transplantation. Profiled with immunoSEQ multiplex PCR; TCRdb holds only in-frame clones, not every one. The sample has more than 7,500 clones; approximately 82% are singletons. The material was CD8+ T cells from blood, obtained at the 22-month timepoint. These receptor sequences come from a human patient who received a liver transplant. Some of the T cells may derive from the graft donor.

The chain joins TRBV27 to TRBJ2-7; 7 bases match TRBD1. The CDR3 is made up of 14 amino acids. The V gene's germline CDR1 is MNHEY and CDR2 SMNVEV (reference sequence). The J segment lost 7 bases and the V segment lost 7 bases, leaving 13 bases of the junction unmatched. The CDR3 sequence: CASTTVQGFGEQYF. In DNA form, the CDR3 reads TGTGCCAGCACAACCGTACAGGGGTTTGGGGAGCAGTACTTC.

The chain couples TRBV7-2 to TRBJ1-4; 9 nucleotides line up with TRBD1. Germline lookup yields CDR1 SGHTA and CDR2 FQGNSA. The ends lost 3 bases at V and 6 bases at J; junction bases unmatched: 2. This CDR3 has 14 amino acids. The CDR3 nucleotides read TGTGCCAGCAGCTTGGACAGGGGCCATGAAAAACTGTTTTTT. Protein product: CASSLDRGHEKLFF.

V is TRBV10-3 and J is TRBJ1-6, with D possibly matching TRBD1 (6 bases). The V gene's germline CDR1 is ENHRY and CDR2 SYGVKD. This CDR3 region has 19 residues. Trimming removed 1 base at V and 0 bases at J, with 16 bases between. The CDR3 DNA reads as TGTGCCATCAGTGAGTTGGGGGACAACACGAGCTCCTATAATTCACCCCTCCACTTT. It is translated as CAISELGDNTSSYNSPLHF.

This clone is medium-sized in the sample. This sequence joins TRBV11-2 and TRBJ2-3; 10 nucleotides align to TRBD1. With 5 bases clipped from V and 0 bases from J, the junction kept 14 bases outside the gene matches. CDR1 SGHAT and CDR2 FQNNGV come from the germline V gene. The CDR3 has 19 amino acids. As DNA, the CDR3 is TGTGCCAGCAGCGGACGGACAGGGGGTAACCCTACTAGCACAGATACGCAGTATTTT. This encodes CASSGRTGGNPTSTDTQYF.

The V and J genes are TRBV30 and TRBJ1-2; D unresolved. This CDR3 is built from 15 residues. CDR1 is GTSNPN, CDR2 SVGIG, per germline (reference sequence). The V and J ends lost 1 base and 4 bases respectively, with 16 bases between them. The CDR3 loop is CAWSDYAVGTYGYTF. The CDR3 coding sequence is TGTGCCTGGAGTGACTATGCGGTCGGAACCTATGGCTACACCTTC.

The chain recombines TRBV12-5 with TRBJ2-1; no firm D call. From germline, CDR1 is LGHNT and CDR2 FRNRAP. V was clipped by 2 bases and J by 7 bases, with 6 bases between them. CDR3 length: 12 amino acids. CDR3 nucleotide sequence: TGTGCTAGTGGTTTGCCCCCTAATGAGCAGTTCTTC. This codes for CASGLPPNEQFF. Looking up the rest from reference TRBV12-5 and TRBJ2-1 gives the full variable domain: DARVTQTPRHKVTEMGQEVTMRCQPILGHNTVFWYRQTMMQGLELLAYFRNRAPLDDSGMPKDRFSAEMPDATLATLKIQPSEPRDSAVYFCASGLPPNEQFFGPGTRLTVL.

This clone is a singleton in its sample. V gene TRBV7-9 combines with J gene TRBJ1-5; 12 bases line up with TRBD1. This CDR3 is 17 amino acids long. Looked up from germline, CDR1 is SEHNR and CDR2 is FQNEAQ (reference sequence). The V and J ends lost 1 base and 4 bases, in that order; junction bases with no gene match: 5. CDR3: CASSLGGTGGENQPQHF. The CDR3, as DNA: TGTGCCAGCAGCTTAGGTGGGACAGGGGGCGAAAATCAGCCCCAGCATTTT.

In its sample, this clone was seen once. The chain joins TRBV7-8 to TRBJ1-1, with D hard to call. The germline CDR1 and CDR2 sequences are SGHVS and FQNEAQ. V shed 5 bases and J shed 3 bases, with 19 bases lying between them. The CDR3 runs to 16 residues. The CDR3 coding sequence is TGTGCCAGCAGCCACGACCGATTTACTGGGGACACTGAAGCTTTCTTT. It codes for CASSHDRFTGDTEAFF. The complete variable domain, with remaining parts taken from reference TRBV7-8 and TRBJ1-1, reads GAGVSQSPRYKVAKRGQDVALRCDPISGHVSLFWYQQALGQGPEFLTYFQNEAQLDKSGLPSDRFFAERPEGSVSTLKIQRTQQEDSAVYLCASSHDRFTGDTEAFFGQGTRLTVV.

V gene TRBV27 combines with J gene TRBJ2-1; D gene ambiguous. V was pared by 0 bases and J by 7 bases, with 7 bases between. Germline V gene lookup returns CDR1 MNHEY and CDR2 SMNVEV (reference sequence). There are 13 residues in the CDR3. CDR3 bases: TGTGCCAGCAGTTTATCACACAGAAATGAGCAGTTCTTC. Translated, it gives CASSLSHRNEQFF.

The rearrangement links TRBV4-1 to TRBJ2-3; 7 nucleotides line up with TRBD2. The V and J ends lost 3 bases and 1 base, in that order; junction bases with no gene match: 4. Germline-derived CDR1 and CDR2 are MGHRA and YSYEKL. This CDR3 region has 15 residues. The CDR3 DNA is TGCGCCAGCAGCCAGGCAAGCGGGGGCACAGATACGCAGTATTTT. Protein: CASSQASGGTDTQYF.

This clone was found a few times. The CDR3 region has the DNA TGTGCCAGCAGTCGGGACGGAACCTACAATGAGCAGTTCTTC. Translation: CASSRDGTYNEQFF. This chain uses TRBV6-6 with TRBJ2-1; D may match TRBD1 or TRBD2 (5 bases each). V was trimmed by 5 bases and J by 2 bases, leaving 10 bases between them. The V gene's germline CDR1 is MNHNY and CDR2 SVGAGI (reference sequence). The CDR3 runs to 14 residues.

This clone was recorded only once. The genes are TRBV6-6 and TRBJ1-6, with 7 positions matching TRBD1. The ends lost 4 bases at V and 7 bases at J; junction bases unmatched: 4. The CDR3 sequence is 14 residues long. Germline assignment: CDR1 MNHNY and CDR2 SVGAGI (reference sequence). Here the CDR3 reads CASSSPGQNSPLHF. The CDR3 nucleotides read TGTGCCAGCAGTTCCCCGGGACAGAATTCACCCCTCCACTTT.

CDR3 DNA sequence: TGCGCCAGCAGCCCGCGACATCCTGGAAACACCATATATTTT. Its protein product is CASSPRHPGNTIYF. V and J are TRBV4-1 and TRBJ1-3; no reliable D call. Germline V gene data show CDR1 as MGHRA and CDR2 as YSYEKL. Trimming cost V 4 bases and J 2 bases, with 9 bases left between them. CDR3 length: 14 amino acids.

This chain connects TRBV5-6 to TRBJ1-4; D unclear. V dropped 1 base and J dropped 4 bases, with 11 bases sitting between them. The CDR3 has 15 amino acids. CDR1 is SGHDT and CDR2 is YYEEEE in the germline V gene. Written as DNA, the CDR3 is TGTGCCAGCAGCTTGCGGGTCCCCATTAATGAAAAACTGTTTTTT. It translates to CASSLRVPINEKLFF.

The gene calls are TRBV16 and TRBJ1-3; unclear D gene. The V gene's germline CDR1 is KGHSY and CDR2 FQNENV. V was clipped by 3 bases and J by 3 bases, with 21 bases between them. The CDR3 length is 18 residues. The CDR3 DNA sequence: TGTGCCAGCAGCCAGGATGATTCATCTCAAGTCGATGGAAACACCATATATTTT. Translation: CASSQDDSSQVDGNTIYF.

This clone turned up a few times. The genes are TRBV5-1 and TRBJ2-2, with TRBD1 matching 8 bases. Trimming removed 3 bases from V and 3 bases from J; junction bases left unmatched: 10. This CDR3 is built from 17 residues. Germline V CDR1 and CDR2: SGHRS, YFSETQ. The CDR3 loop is CASSWGFETGDTGELFF. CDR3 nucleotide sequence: TGCGCCAGCAGCTGGGGTTTCGAGACAGGGGACACCGGGGAGCTGTTTTTT.

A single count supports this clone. CDR3 bases: TGTGCCAGCAGTTCGGTGGGTAACATTCAGTACTTC. It specifies CASSSVGNIQYF. The chain employs TRBV28 and TRBJ2-4; D not certain. The CDR3 length is 12 residues. V lost 4 bases to trimming and J lost 7 bases, with 8 bases between them. Germline V lookup: CDR1 MDHEN, CDR2 SYDVKM.

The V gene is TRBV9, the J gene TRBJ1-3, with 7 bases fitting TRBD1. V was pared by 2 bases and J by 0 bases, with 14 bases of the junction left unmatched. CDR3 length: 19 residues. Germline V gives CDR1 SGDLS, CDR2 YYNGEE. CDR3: CASSVRDSGNLISGNTIYF. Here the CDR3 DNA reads TGTGCCAGCAGCGTTCGGGACAGTGGGAATTTAATCTCTGGAAACACCATATATTTT.

The CDR3 coding sequence is TGTGCCAGCAGCCGTACTAGCGGGGGGTTGAATGAGCAGTTCTTC. This translates into CASSRTSGGLNEQFF. The J gene is TRBJ2-1, the V gene TRBV7-3, with 12 bases matching TRBD2. The CDR3 is 15 residues long. The ends lost 5 bases at V and 7 bases at J; junction bases unmatched: 6. Germline CDR1 is SGHTA and CDR2 is FQGTGA.

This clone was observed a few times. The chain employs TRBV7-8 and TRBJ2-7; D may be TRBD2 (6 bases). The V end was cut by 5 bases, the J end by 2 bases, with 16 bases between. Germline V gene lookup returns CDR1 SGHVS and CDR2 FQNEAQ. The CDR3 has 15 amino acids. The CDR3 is CASSQIGTSTYEQYF. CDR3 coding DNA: TGTGCCAGCAGCCAAATTGGGACTTCCACCTACGAGCAGTACTTC.

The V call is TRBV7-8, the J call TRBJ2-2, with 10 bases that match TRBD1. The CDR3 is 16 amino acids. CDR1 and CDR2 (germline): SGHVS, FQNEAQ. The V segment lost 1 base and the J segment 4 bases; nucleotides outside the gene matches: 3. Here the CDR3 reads CASSLDRTGGTGELFF. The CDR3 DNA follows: TGTGCCAGCAGCTTAGATCGGACAGGGGGCACCGGGGAGCTGTTTTTT.

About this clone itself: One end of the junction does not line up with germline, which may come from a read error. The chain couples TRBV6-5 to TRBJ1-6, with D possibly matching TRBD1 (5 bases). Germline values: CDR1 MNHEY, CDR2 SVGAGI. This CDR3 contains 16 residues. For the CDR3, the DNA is TGTGCCAGCAGGTACTCCGGGACGGCTTATAATTCACCCCTCCACTTT. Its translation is CASRYSGTAYNSPLHF.

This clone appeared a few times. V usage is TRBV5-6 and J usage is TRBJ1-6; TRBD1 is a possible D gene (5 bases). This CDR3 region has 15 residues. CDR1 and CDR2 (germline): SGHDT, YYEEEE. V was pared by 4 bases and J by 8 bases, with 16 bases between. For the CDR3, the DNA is TGTGCCAGCAGCCCCGGGACCCTTCAGGATTCACCCCTCCACTTT. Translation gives CASSPGTLQDSPLHF. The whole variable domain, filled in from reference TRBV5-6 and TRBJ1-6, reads DAGVTQSPTHLIKTRGQQVTLRCSPKSGHDTVSWYQQALGQGPQFIFQYYEEEERQRGNFPDRFSGHQFPNYSSELNVNALLLGDSALYLCASSPGTLQDSPLHFGNGTRLTVT.

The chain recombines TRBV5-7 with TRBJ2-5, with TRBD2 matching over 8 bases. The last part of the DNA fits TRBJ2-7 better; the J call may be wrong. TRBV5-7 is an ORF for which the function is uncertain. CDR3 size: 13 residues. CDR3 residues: CATRIGGADEQYF. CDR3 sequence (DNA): TGTGCCACCCGAATCGGGGGGGCGGACGAGCAGTACTTC.

DNA for the CDR3: TGTGCCAGCAGCATACTAGCGGGGGGCAAAAACATTCAGTACTTC. Translation gives CASSILAGGKNIQYF. This chain connects TRBV7-2 to TRBJ2-4; 12 bases map to TRBD2. The CDR3 runs to 15 residues. CDR1 SGHTA and CDR2 FQGNSA come from the germline V gene. V dropped 5 bases and J dropped 3; count of bases not matched to a gene: 2.

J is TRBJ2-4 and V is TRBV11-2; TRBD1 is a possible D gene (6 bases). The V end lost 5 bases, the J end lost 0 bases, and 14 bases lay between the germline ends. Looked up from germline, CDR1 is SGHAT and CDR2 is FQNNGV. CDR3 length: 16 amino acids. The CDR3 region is CASSPGTTLAKNIQYF. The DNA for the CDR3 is TGTGCCAGCAGCCCCGGGACAACCCTAGCCAAAAACATTCAGTACTTC. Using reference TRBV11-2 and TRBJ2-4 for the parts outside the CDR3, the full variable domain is EAGVAQSPRYKIIEKRQSVAFWCNPISGHATLYWYQQILGQGPKLLIQFQNNGVVDDSQLPKDRFSAERLKGVDSTLKIQPAKLEDSAVYLCASSPGTTLAKNIQYFGAGTRLSVL.

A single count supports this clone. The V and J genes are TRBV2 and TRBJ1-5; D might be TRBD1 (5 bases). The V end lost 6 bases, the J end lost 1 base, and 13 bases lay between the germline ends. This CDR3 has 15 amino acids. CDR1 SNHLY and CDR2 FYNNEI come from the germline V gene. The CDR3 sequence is CASRRGTESNQPQHF. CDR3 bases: TGTGCCAGCAGAAGGGGAACAGAGAGCAATCAGCCCCAGCATTTT.

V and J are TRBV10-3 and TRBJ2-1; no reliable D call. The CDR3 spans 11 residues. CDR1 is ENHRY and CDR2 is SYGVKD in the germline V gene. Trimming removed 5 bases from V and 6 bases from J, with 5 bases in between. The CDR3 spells CAISIANEQFF. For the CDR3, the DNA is TGTGCCATCAGTATTGCCAATGAGCAGTTCTTC.

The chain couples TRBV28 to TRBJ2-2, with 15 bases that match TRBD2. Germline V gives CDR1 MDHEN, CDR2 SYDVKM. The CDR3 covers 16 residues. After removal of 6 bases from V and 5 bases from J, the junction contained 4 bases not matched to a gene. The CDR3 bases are TGTGCCAGCAGAGTAGGACTAGCGGGGGGGACCGGGGAGCTGTTTTTT. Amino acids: CASRVGLAGGTGELFF.

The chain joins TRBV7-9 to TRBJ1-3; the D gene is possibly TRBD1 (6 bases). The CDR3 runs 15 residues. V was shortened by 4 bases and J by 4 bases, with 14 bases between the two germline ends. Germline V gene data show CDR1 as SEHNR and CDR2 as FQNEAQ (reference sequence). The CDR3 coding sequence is TGTGCCAGCAGCTGGACAGACAGTTCGGGAAACACCATATATTTT. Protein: CASSWTDSSGNTIYF.

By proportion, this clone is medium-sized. In nucleotides, the CDR3 is TGCAGCGTTGAAGAGACCGGCAATTCACCCCTCCACTTT. The encoded protein is CSVEETGNSPLHF. V is TRBV29-1 and J is TRBJ1-6; no clear D gene. Germline-derived CDR1 and CDR2 are SQVTM and ANQGSEA. Trimming took 0 bases from V and 7 from J, leaving 7 bases between them. The CDR3 loop spans 13 amino acids. The variable domain in full, completed from reference TRBV29-1 and TRBJ1-6, reads SAVISQKPSRDICQRGTSLTIQCQVDSQVTMMFWYRQQPGQSLTLIATANQGSEATYESGFVIDKFPISRPNLTFSTLTVSNMSPEDSSIYLCSVEETGNSPLHFGNGTRLTVT.